The 30 T cell receptor beta chains given below trace back to one sample, sequenced in a study of long-term antiretroviral therapy in people with HIV. Investigators performed immunoSEQ version v3.0 at survey level. TCRdb keeps only in-frame clones here, not all; method: immunoSEQ multiplex PCR. This table has about 36,000 clones, about 80% appearing once. Specimen: unsorted PBMCs, collected 0.6 years after starting antiretroviral therapy. The origin of the receptors is a man aged 18 to 35 with HIV.

The chain links TRBV28 to TRBJ1-2; no definite D call. V dropped 3 bases and J dropped 4 bases, with 12 bases sitting between them. Germline CDR1 MDHEN, CDR2 SYDVKM. CDR3 length: 14 amino acids. In DNA form, the CDR3 reads TGTGCCAGCAGTTTTCCGGGAGGACTCTATGGCTACACCTTC. Translating gives CASSFPGGLYGYTF.

The DNA of the CDR3 is TGCGCCAGCATTTCCGGAAACACCATATATTTT. Residues: CASISGNTIYF. The chain employs TRBV10-2 and TRBJ1-3; D remains ambiguous. Germline CDR1 WSHSY, CDR2 SAAADI. The CDR3 contains 11 residues. V was trimmed by 7 bases and J by 4 bases, leaving 5 bases between them.

The chain is built from TRBV6-1 and TRBJ1-5; 10 positions agree with TRBD1. Germline CDR1 and CDR2: MNHNS and SASEGT. The CDR3 is made up of 15 amino acids. V shed 5 bases, J shed 7 bases, and the junction held 8 bases outside the gene matches. CDR3 in DNA: TGTGCCAGCAGTCCTTCCGGGACAGGGGAGCAGCCCCAGCATTTT. It specifies CASSPSGTGEQPQHF.

The rearrangement uses TRBV28 and TRBJ2-3; perhaps D is TRBD1 or TRBD2 (6 bases each). This CDR3 region has 16 residues. The V end was cut by 5 bases, the J end by 3 bases, with 18 bases between. CDR1 MDHEN and CDR2 SYDVKM come from the germline V gene. CDR3 DNA sequence: TGTGCCAGCAGTCCCCCCAGGGGCCGGGGGACAGATACGCAGTATTTT. Its translation is CASSPPRGRGTDTQYF. Full variable domain (rest looked up from reference TRBV28 and TRBJ2-3): DVKVTQSSRYLVKRTGEKVFLECVQDMDHENMFWYRQDPGLGLRLIYFSYDVKMKEKGDIPEGYSVSREKKERFSLILESASTNQTSMYLCASSPPRGRGTDTQYFGPGTRLTVL.

This rearrangement joins TRBV10-3 to TRBJ2-7, with D possibly being TRBD1 (5 bases). Looked up from germline, CDR1 is ENHRY and CDR2 is SYGVKD. This CDR3 is built from 11 residues. Trimming shortened V by 6 bases and J by 3 bases, and 6 bases separated the two germline ends. The CDR3 DNA follows: TGTGCCATCAGAGACAGCTACGAGCAGTACTTC. Translation: CAIRDSYEQYF.

V and J are TRBV5-6 and TRBJ1-2, with 10 bases lining up with TRBD1. The CDR3 has 13 amino acids. V gave up 7 bases and J gave up 4 bases; unmatched junction bases: 4. Germline V lookup: CDR1 SGHDT, CDR2 YYEEEE. The CDR3 DNA reads TGTGCCAGCGGACAGGGGGTGAGCTATGGCTACACCTTC. Residues: CASGQGVSYGYTF.

V and J are TRBV7-9 and TRBJ2-1; D gene unclear. Between the trimmed V and J ends, which lost 5 bases and 8 bases, there was a span of 10 bases. The CDR3 contains 12 residues. The germline gives CDR1 SEHNR, CDR2 FQNEAQ (reference sequence). This CDR3 reads CASSRPSDEQFF. As DNA, the CDR3 is TGTGCCAGCAGCCGACCCAGCGATGAGCAGTTCTTC.

V usage is TRBV18 and J usage is TRBJ1-5; no definite D call. CDR3 length: 14 residues. Germline-derived CDR1 and CDR2 are KGHSH and LQKENI. Trimming shortened V by 2 bases and J by 6 bases, and 11 bases separated the two germline ends. The CDR3 DNA sequence: TGTGCCAGCTCACCATTCGTCGTTCCTCAGCCCCAGCATTTT. It is translated as CASSPFVVPQPQHF. The full variable domain, its missing parts supplied by reference TRBV18 and TRBJ1-5, is NAGVMQNPRHLVRRRGQEARLRCSPMKGHSHVYWYRQLPEEGLKFMVYLQKENIIDESGMPKERFSAEFPKEGPSILRIQQVVRGDSAAYFCASSPFVVPQPQHFGDGTRLSIL.

The chain is built from TRBV19 and TRBJ2-1; D is perhaps TRBD2 (5 bases). Germline loops: CDR1 LNHDA, CDR2 SQIVND (reference sequence). Trimming removed 1 base from V and 5 bases from J, with 12 bases in between. This CDR3 contains 15 residues. This CDR3 reads CASSIVAGPNNEQFF. The CDR3 bases are TGTGCCAGTAGTATAGTGGCGGGTCCGAACAATGAGCAGTTCTTC.

The chain employs TRBV5-4 and TRBJ1-1; 12 positions agree with TRBD1. CDR1 is SGHNT and CDR2 is YYREEE in the germline V gene (reference sequence). This CDR3 spans 17 amino acids. Trimming at V came to 4 bases and at J to 0 bases, leaving 7 bases not matched to a gene. CDR3 sequence reads: CASSDGDRGRLNTEAFF. CDR3 nucleotides: TGTGCCAGCAGCGACGGGGACAGGGGGCGACTGAACACTGAAGCTTTCTTT.

V usage is TRBV5-1 and J usage is TRBJ2-6, with D maybe TRBD1 (6 bases). This CDR3 contains 18 residues. The V end was cut by 4 bases, the J end by 0 bases, with 17 bases between. From germline, CDR1 is SGHRS and CDR2 YFSETQ. In nucleotides, the CDR3 is TGCGCCAGCAGCCCATCGGGTAGGGGGAACTCTGGGGCCAACGTCCTGACTTTC. Translating it yields CASSPSGRGNSGANVLTF. Full variable domain (remainder filled in from reference TRBV5-1 and TRBJ2-6): KAGVTQTPRYLIKTRGQQVTLSCSPISGHRSVSWYQQTPGQGLQFLFEYFSETQRNKGNFPGRFSGRQFSNSRSEMNVSTLELGDSALYLCASSPSGRGNSGANVLTFGAGSRLTVL.

This chain joins TRBV27 and TRBJ2-3; no clear D gene. V was cut by 5 bases and J by 2 bases, with 2 bases left in between. Germline CDR1 and CDR2: MNHEY and SMNVEV (reference sequence). CDR3 length: 11 residues. The CDR3 loop reads CASSITDTQYF. CDR3 DNA: TGTGCCAGCAGTATCACAGATACGCAGTATTTT.

CDR3 sequence: CASASPAGNYGYTF. The CDR3 bases are TGTGCCAGCGCGTCTCCAGCGGGGAACTATGGCTACACCTTC. The V gene is TRBV7-9, the J gene TRBJ1-2; no definite D call. The CDR3 covers 14 residues. The ends were cut back, 8 bases at V and 2 bases at J, with 15 bases in the middle. Germline-derived CDR1 and CDR2 are SEHNR and FQNEAQ (reference sequence).

This clone has just one count. The J gene is TRBJ2-1, the V gene TRBV7-9, with 13 positions matching TRBD2. The CDR3 extends over 15 amino acids. Germline trimming cut 5 bases from V and 6 bases from J; bases unmatched to any gene: 4. Germline V gene data show CDR1 as SEHNR and CDR2 as FQNEAQ (reference sequence). The DNA of the CDR3 is TGTGCCAGCAGCCCACTAGCGGGAGGGATCAATGAGCAGTTCTTC. It translates to CASSPLAGGINEQFF.

This sequence joins TRBV18 and TRBJ2-2; a weak D match, TRBD2 (6 bases). CDR3 length: 14 residues. Germline-derived CDR1 and CDR2 are KGHSH and LQKENI. V was trimmed by 5 bases and J by 3 bases, leaving 10 bases between them. CDR3 sequence reads: CASSTRDYTGELFF. In nucleotides, the CDR3 is TGTGCCAGCTCAACTAGGGACTACACCGGGGAGCTGTTTTTT.

The V call is TRBV27, the J call TRBJ1-3; D unresolved. The germline gives CDR1 MNHEY, CDR2 SMNVEV (reference sequence). The CDR3 loop spans 14 amino acids. Between the trimmed V and J ends, which lost 7 bases and 2 bases, there was a span of 12 bases. CDR3: CASKGLDTGNTIYF. DNA of the CDR3: TGTGCCAGCAAGGGCCTAGATACTGGAAACACCATATATTTT.

This CDR3 reads CASRTGGTGELFF. The DNA of the CDR3 is TGTGCCAGTAGGACAGGGGGCACCGGGGAGCTGTTTTTT. The genes are TRBV28 and TRBJ2-2; 10 positions agree with TRBD1. V shed 9 bases and J 4 bases; nucleotides not matched to a gene: 2. CDR1 is MDHEN and CDR2 is SYDVKM in the germline V gene. This CDR3 spans 13 amino acids. Full variable domain (remainder filled in from reference TRBV28 and TRBJ2-2): DVKVTQSSRYLVKRTGEKVFLECVQDMDHENMFWYRQDPGLGLRLIYFSYDVKMKEKGDIPEGYSVSREKKERFSLILESASTNQTSMYLCASRTGGTGELFFGEGSRLTVL.

The rearrangement uses TRBV6-5 and TRBJ2-1; D is unclear. The ends were cut back, 6 bases at V and 4 bases at J, with 16 bases in the middle. The CDR3 length is 15 residues. Germline V lookup: CDR1 MNHEY, CDR2 SVGAGI. The DNA of the CDR3 is TGTGCCAGCAGCGTAAGAGCCCCGACTTACAATGAGCAGTTCTTC. Translating it yields CASSVRAPTYNEQFF.

This sequence joins TRBV28 and TRBJ1-2, with a weak D call TRBD1 (5 bases). CDR1 MDHEN and CDR2 SYDVKM come from the germline V gene. Trimming took off 5 bases at V and 5 bases at J, with 18 bases between the two ends. The CDR3 loop spans 15 amino acids. The CDR3 region is CASSPTTQGRYGYTF. In DNA form, the CDR3 reads TGTGCCAGCAGTCCAACAACCCAGGGCCGGTATGGCTACACCTTC.

The chain joins TRBV4-2 to TRBJ2-2, with D tentatively TRBD1 (6 bases). The V end lost 3 bases, the J end lost 4 bases, and 15 bases lay between the germline ends. CDR1 is LGHNA and CDR2 is YNFKEQ in the germline V gene. CDR3 length equals 16 residues. The CDR3 DNA is TGTGCCAGCAGCCATAGTGGGGACATTTCCACCGGGGAGCTGTTTTTT. Its protein is CASSHSGDISTGELFF.

The chain joins TRBV4-3 to TRBJ2-2; D remains unclear. The CDR3 is 14 amino acids. V was clipped by 1 base and J by 1 base, with 4 bases between them. Germline CDR1 and CDR2: LGHNA and YSLEER. This CDR3 is CASSQVRNTGELFF. CDR3 coding DNA: TGCGCCAGCAGCCAAGTAAGGAACACCGGGGAGCTGTTTTTT.

The chain joins TRBV10-3 to TRBJ2-5; D could derive from TRBD1 or TRBD2 (5 bases each). Germline CDR1 ENHRY, CDR2 SYGVKD. This CDR3 comprises 13 residues. The V gene lost 11 bases and the J gene lost 3 bases, with 16 bases spanning the gap. Written as DNA, the CDR3 is TGTGCCCAGGGCGGGCAGGAGGAAGAGACCCAGTACTTC. Its protein product is CAQGGQEEETQYF.

The chain carries TRBV10-3 and TRBJ2-7; 10 bases line up with TRBD2. V was clipped by 0 bases and J by 7 bases; unmatched bases: 9. CDR1 is ENHRY, CDR2 SYGVKD, per germline. The CDR3 is 16 amino acids. As DNA, the CDR3 is TGTGCCATCAGTGAGTCGAGGCTAGCGGGAGCCTGGGAGCAGTACTTC. Translated, it gives CAISESRLAGAWEQYF.

The chain employs TRBV6-1 and TRBJ1-1; D uncertain. This CDR3 is 14 amino acids long. Germline V gene lookup returns CDR1 MNHNS and CDR2 SASEGT. Trimming removed 0 bases at V and 4 bases at J, with 9 bases between. CDR3 loop: CASSEAGPATEAFF. In DNA form, the CDR3 reads TGTGCCAGCAGTGAAGCAGGGCCTGCCACTGAAGCTTTCTTT.

V is TRBV7-2 and J is TRBJ1-4; 10 nucleotides align to TRBD1. The CDR3 has 17 amino acids. After removal of 1 base from V and 0 bases from J, the junction contained 2 bases not matched to a gene. Germline lookup yields CDR1 SGHTA and CDR2 FQGNSA. The CDR3 DNA is TGTGCCAGCAGCTTAGTTGGACAGGGGGCAACTAATGAAAAACTGTTTTTT. Translating gives CASSLVGQGATNEKLFF.

V is TRBV27 and J is TRBJ2-7; possible D gene TRBD1, 6 bases. Looked up from germline, CDR1 is MNHEY and CDR2 is SMNVEV (reference sequence). V was pared by 2 bases and J by 3 bases, with 8 bases between. There are 13 residues in the CDR3. This CDR3 is CASSLGTSYEQYF. As DNA, the CDR3 is TGTGCCAGCAGTTTAGGGACAAGCTACGAGCAGTACTTC.

The chain combines TRBV18 with TRBJ1-5, with 9 bases matching TRBD1. The CDR3 sequence is 14 residues long. Trimming took 6 bases from V and 4 from J; bases not matched to a gene: 4. CDR1 and CDR2 from the germline V gene are KGHSH and LQKENI. The CDR3 nucleotides read TGTGCCAGCTCGAAGGACAGGGGAAATCAGCCCCAGCATTTT. Its translation is CASSKDRGNQPQHF.

The chain employs TRBV4-3 and TRBJ1-3, with D perhaps matching TRBD1 (5 bases). CDR1 is LGHNA and CDR2 is YSLEER in the germline V gene. Trimming stripped 0 bases from V and 0 bases from J, with 9 bases between. The CDR3 is made up of 16 amino acids. The CDR3 protein is CASSQETAFSGNTIYF. The CDR3 coding sequence is TGCGCCAGCAGCCAAGAGACAGCTTTCTCTGGAAACACCATATATTTT.

The V gene is TRBV15, the J gene TRBJ2-5; D call uncertain. Trimming stripped 4 bases from V and 1 base from J, with 7 bases between. CDR3 length: 13 amino acids. The germline gives CDR1 LNHNV, CDR2 YYDKDF (reference sequence). The CDR3 loop reads CATSTDPQETQYF. CDR3 nucleotides: TGTGCCACCAGCACGGACCCCCAAGAGACCCAGTACTTC.

This chain links TRBV6-1 with TRBJ2-1; 14 bases agree with TRBD2. The CDR3 runs to 15 residues. Germline-derived CDR1 and CDR2 are MNHNS and SASEGT. The junction had 11 bases not matched to a gene; V was cut back by 10 bases and J by 9 bases. CDR3 residues: CATYPGLAGVGEQFF. The CDR3 DNA is TGTGCCACCTATCCGGGACTAGCGGGAGTGGGTGAGCAGTTCTTC.